This record covers a single T cell receptor (beta chain). In the original analysis: Researchers report that nucleated cell counts were estimated from reference gene primer amplification. Assay: immunoSEQ multiplex PCR; the TCRdb copy retains only in-frame clones and omits some. Clone size and V and J calls were adopted from that table, with D and trimming inferred from the DNA. The profile covers approximately 150,000 clones, with about 87% appearing a single time and around 3.9% taken by the ten largest. The source of the sample is a study of blood T cell repertoires in COVID-19. Study at large: There were acute and convalescent COVID-19 samples, and they came from the United States, Italy and Spain. The analysed material was cDNA or gDNA that came from T cells, B-cell-depleted T cells, or PBMCs.

The V gene's germline CDR1 is LNHDA and CDR2 SQIVND (reference sequence). V gave up 6 bases and J gave up 4 bases; unmatched junction bases: 5. CDR3 length equals 13 residues. Sequencing used peripheral blood. The receptor comes from a woman between 55 and 75 years old who had recovered from COVID-19. The rearrangement uses TRBV19 and TRBJ2-5; 7 bases agree with TRBD2. The CDR3 nucleotides are TGTGCCAGTAGCCCGGGCGGGGGAGAGACCCAGTACTTC. Protein product: CASSPGGGETQYF.